The 12 T cell receptor beta chains listed next were all sequenced from one sample in a study of cytomegalovirus exposure and HLA in healthy donors. The study ran its PCR with 60 Vbeta and 13 Jbeta primers. The data were produced by immunoSEQ multiplex PCR, yet TCRdb's version contains in-frame clones alone and is incomplete. Recorded for this sample: about 84,000 clones. Specimen: PBMCs. Receptors originate from a middle-aged man in good health and CMV-seronegative.

The genes are TRBV1 and TRBJ1-5. TRBV1 is noted as a pseudogene. This CDR3 has 19 residues. The CDR3 DNA sequence: TGCACCAGCAGCCCCCCGCCGGGGCCCCTTGCGGGGGTGGATCAGCCCCAGCATTTT. Translated, it gives CTSSPPPGPLAGVDQPQHF.

The chain employs TRBV6-5 and TRBJ2-1; TRBD1 might be the D (6 bases). Germline assignment: CDR1 MNHEY and CDR2 SVGAGI. V was clipped by 4 bases and J by 0 bases, with 13 bases between them. This CDR3 region has 16 residues. CDR3 DNA: TGTGCCAGCAGTTCCGGGACAACGAGCTCCTACAATGAGCAGTTCTTC. As protein: CASSSGTTSSYNEQFF.

The J gene is TRBJ2-1, the V gene TRBV7-2, with 11 bases fitting TRBD2. The CDR3 spans 16 residues. CDR1 is SGHTA, CDR2 FQGNSA, per germline. The J segment lost 4 bases and the V segment lost 1 base, leaving 3 bases of the junction unmatched. CDR3 sequence reads: CASSLGGLADYNEQFF. The CDR3 bases are TGTGCCAGCAGCTTAGGGGGACTAGCGGATTACAATGAGCAGTTCTTC.

The J gene is TRBJ1-2, the V gene TRBV15; D might be TRBD1 (5 bases). CDR3 length: 15 amino acids. The V gene's germline CDR1 is LNHNV and CDR2 YYDKDF (reference sequence). Trimming took 2 bases from V and 0 from J, leaving 10 bases between them. The CDR3 loop reads CATSRLTGANYGYTF. As DNA, the CDR3 is TGTGCCACCAGCAGACTAACAGGAGCTAACTATGGCTACACCTTC.

In DNA form, the CDR3 reads TGTGCCAGTAGTATCCAGGGGGATACGCAGTATTTT. Protein product: CASSIQGDTQYF. The rearrangement uses TRBV19 and TRBJ2-3; TRBD1 is a possible D gene (6 bases). Per germline, CDR1 LNHDA and CDR2 SQIVND (reference sequence). The CDR3 spans 12 residues. The V gene lost 3 bases and the J gene lost 6 bases, with 7 bases spanning the gap.

The chain combines TRBV6-1 with TRBJ2-5; perhaps TRBD1 as D (6 bases). The CDR3 is made up of 14 amino acids. Between the trimmed V and J ends, which lost 4 bases and 2 bases, there was a span of 11 bases. Per germline, CDR1 MNHNS and CDR2 SASEGT. The CDR3 loop is CASSGTAIQETQYF. The CDR3 DNA is TGTGCCAGCAGTGGGACAGCGATTCAAGAGACCCAGTACTTC.

On this clone: Its ends do not fully match the called genes, so a read error is possible. Additional DNA sequences in this sample encode the identical CDR3. The CDR3 DNA follows: TGTGCTAGCAGCTTAGGAGGGTTCAACGAGCAGTTCTTC. Protein product: CASSLGGFNEQFF. The gene calls are TRBV7-7 and TRBJ2-1, with D possibly matching TRBD2 (6 bases). Germline lookup yields CDR1 SSHAT and CDR2 FNYEAQ (reference sequence). The CDR3 totals 13 residues.

The rearrangement links TRBV7-9 to TRBJ1-2; D might be TRBD1 (5 bases). The V end was cut by 1 base, the J end by 3 bases, with 12 bases between. Germline CDR1 reads SEHNR; CDR2 reads FQNEAQ (reference sequence). CDR3 size: 15 residues. The CDR3 DNA follows: TGTGCCAGCAGCTTAGGGCAGGGTCCCTACTATGGCTACACCTTC. Its protein is CASSLGQGPYYGYTF.

The chain combines TRBV5-1 with TRBJ2-2, with 8 bases lining up with TRBD2. V shed 4 bases and J 2 bases; nucleotides not matched to a gene: 4. The germline CDR1 and CDR2 sequences are SGHRS and YFSETQ. The CDR3 spans 15 residues. The CDR3 nucleotides read TGCGCCAGCAGCCCGGGGGGGATAAACACCGGGGAGCTGTTTTTT. This sequence encodes CASSPGGINTGELFF.

V gene TRBV6-5 combines with J gene TRBJ2-5, with TRBD1 as a possible D gene (6 bases). Trimming stripped 2 bases from V and 5 bases from J, with 15 bases between. The CDR3 contains 15 residues. Germline CDR1 and CDR2: MNHEY and SVGAGI. CDR3 nucleotide sequence: TGTGCCAGCAGTTACCCACCGACAGGCCGGGAGACCCAGTACTTC. As protein: CASSYPPTGRETQYF.

The chain links TRBV5-4 to TRBJ2-5; D remains ambiguous. V lost 7 bases and J lost 2, with 9 bases in between. Germline CDR1 and CDR2: SGHNT and YYREEE (reference sequence). The CDR3 has 12 residues. The CDR3 spells CASGSGQETQYF. DNA for the CDR3: TGTGCCAGCGGTTCGGGTCAAGAGACCCAGTACTTC.

The V gene is TRBV18, the J gene TRBJ1-1; D gene unclear. The CDR3 is 12 residues long. Looked up from germline, CDR1 is KGHSH and CDR2 is LQKENI. The V end was cut by 4 bases, the J end by 8 bases, with 11 bases between. CDR3: CASSHREEEAFF. CDR3 bases: TGTGCCAGCTCACATCGAGAGGAGGAAGCTTTCTTT.